The T cell receptor (beta chain) under discussion was sequenced for a study of blood T cell repertoires in COVID-19. The overall study: Italy, Spain and the United States were the sources of the convalescent and acute COVID-19 samples. In each case, the material was cDNA or gDNA derived from T cells, B-cell-depleted T cells, or PBMCs.

The CDR3 runs to 14 residues. V dropped 2 bases and J dropped 1 base, with 8 bases sitting between them. The germline CDR1 and CDR2 sequences are SGHTA and FQGNSA. Source study methods: By means of reference gene primer amplification, nucleated cell counts were estimated. Clones were sequenced by immunoSEQ multiplex PCR, and TCRdb holds only the in-frame ones, with some missing. From that table come the V and J calls and clone size; the DNA was used to work out D and trimming. The table has 250,000 to 350,000 clones, roughly nine tenths seen once. This chain connects TRBV7-2 to TRBJ1-1; D may be TRBD1 (5 bases). Sequenced material: peripheral blood. The receptor was isolated from a middle-aged woman who had recovered from COVID-19. The CDR3 DNA reads TGTGCCAGCAGCTTAACAGGTCCGAACACTGAAGCTTTCTTT. Protein sequence: CASSLTGPNTEAFF.